What follows are 18 T cell receptor beta chains derived from one specimen sequenced in a study of blood T cell repertoires in COVID-19. Measured with immunoSEQ multiplex PCR; TCRdb has only the in-frame clones, and not every one. This table holds under 300,000 clones, around 88% found once. The sample was peripheral blood. The origin of the receptors is an elderly man with acute or convalescent COVID-19.

Here the CDR3 DNA reads TGTGCCAGCAGCTTAACTTTTTTGAACACTGAAGCTTTCTTT. Its translation: CASSLTFLNTEAFF. The V and J genes are TRBV7-2 and TRBJ1-1; D not resolved. The CDR3 is made up of 14 amino acids. V was clipped by 2 bases and J by 0 bases, with 7 bases between them. The germline gives CDR1 SGHTA, CDR2 FQGNSA.

The chain carries TRBV5-1 and TRBJ2-5; possibly TRBD2 for D (6 bases). Germline CDR1 and CDR2: SGHRS and YFSETQ. V was clipped by 2 bases and J by 1 base, with 9 bases between them. The CDR3 has 14 amino acids. The CDR3 DNA reads TGCGCCAGCAGCTTCTTAGCGGTCCAAGAGACCCAGTACTTC. Translation gives CASSFLAVQETQYF.

This clone showed up just a few times. The gene calls are TRBV7-8 and TRBJ1-5; a possible D gene is TRBD1 (5 bases). This CDR3 comprises 14 residues. Trimming cost V 5 bases and J 5 bases, with 13 bases left between them. The germline V gene has CDR1 SGHVS and CDR2 FQNEAQ. CDR3 in amino acids: CASSIGVRDQPQHF. The CDR3 DNA follows: TGTGCCAGCAGCATAGGGGTCAGGGATCAGCCCCAGCATTTT.

The genes are TRBV5-6 and TRBJ1-1; 7 bases are shared with TRBD1. Germline V gene sequence: CDR1 SGHDT, CDR2 YYEEEE. This CDR3 is built from 15 residues. After removal of 0 bases from V and 1 base from J, the junction contained 3 bases not matched to a gene. In DNA, the CDR3 is TGTGCCAGCAGCTTGGACTACAGGGGGAACACTGAAGCTTTCTTT. As protein: CASSLDYRGNTEAFF.

The chain combines TRBV4-1 with TRBJ2-7; 8 positions agree with TRBD2. The CDR3 is 16 residues long. Germline V lookup: CDR1 MGHRA, CDR2 YSYEKL. The V segment lost 0 bases and the J segment 0 bases; nucleotides outside the gene matches: 4. The CDR3 protein is CASSQDTAGGSYEQYF. CDR3 nucleotide sequence: TGCGCCAGCAGCCAAGATACGGCGGGGGGCTCCTACGAGCAGTACTTC.

The V gene is TRBV3-1 (or the pseudogene TRBV3-2), the J gene TRBJ1-2; TRBD1 agrees at 9 bases. This CDR3 region has 17 residues. CDR1 is LGHDT and CDR2 is YNNKEL in the germline V gene (reference sequence). The junction had 9 bases not matched to a gene; V was cut back by 1 base and J by 3 bases. The chain's CDR3 is CASSQVMGQGKDYGYTF. The CDR3, as DNA: TGTGCCAGCAGCCAAGTTATGGGACAGGGAAAAGACTATGGCTACACCTTC.

This clone was picked up one time. The chain couples TRBV5-1 to TRBJ1-5, with 9 positions matching TRBD1. Trimming took 0 bases from V and 2 from J; bases not matched to a gene: 3. CDR1 and CDR2 from the germline V gene are SGHRS and YFSETQ. CDR3 length: 16 amino acids. The CDR3 DNA reads TGCGCCAGCAGCTTGGAGGGACAGGGCGGCAATCAGCCCCAGCATTTT. Its translation is CASSLEGQGGNQPQHF.

The gene calls are TRBV7-6 and TRBJ2-7, with D maybe TRBD2 (5 bases). CDR3 size: 14 residues. The V end lost 4 bases, the J end lost 0 bases, and 10 bases lay between the germline ends. Germline CDR1 SGHVS, CDR2 FNYEAQ. The CDR3 DNA reads TGTGCCAGCAGCTCGAGGGAAAGCTCCTACGAGCAGTACTTC. Protein sequence: CASSSRESSYEQYF. The full variable domain, its missing parts supplied by reference TRBV7-6 and TRBJ2-7, is GAGVSQSPRYKVTKRGQDVALRCDPISGHVSLYWYRQALGQGPEFLTYFNYEAQQDKSGLPNDRFSAERPEGSISTLTIQRTEQRDSAMYRCASSSRESSYEQYFGPGTRLTVT.

The chain has TRBV5-1 and TRBJ2-3; D gene unclear. V was pared by 0 bases and J by 3 bases, with 11 bases between. The CDR3 consists of 15 residues. CDR1 SGHRS and CDR2 YFSETQ come from the germline V gene. The CDR3 DNA is TGCGCCAGCAGCTTGGATGTTCTTCGGACAGATACGCAGTATTTT. It codes for CASSLDVLRTDTQYF.

This sequence joins TRBV7-8 and TRBJ1-1; tentative D call: TRBD1 (5 bases). V was pared by 6 bases and J by 10 bases, with 18 bases between. The CDR3 has 13 amino acids. Germline V gives CDR1 SGHVS, CDR2 FQNEAQ. The DNA of the CDR3 is TGTGCCAGCAGTTTAAAGCCCAGGGTGAGAGCTTTCTTT. Protein sequence: CASSLKPRVRAFF. The full variable domain, with the rest looked up from reference TRBV7-8 and TRBJ1-1, is GAGVSQSPRYKVAKRGQDVALRCDPISGHVSLFWYQQALGQGPEFLTYFQNEAQLDKSGLPSDRFFAERPEGSVSTLKIQRTQQEDSAVYLCASSLKPRVRAFFGQGTRLTVV.

The chain employs TRBV4-1 and TRBJ2-7, with 7 bases matching TRBD2. V trimming: 1 base; J trimming: 3 bases; junction bases outside the gene matches: 3. Germline CDR1 is MGHRA and CDR2 is YSYEKL. This CDR3 has 14 residues. The CDR3 region is CASSQASGLYEQYF. The DNA of the CDR3 is TGCGCCAGCAGCCAAGCTAGCGGCCTCTACGAGCAGTACTTC.

The chain has TRBV12-3 or TRBV12-4 and TRBJ1-6; the match to TRBD1 covers 8 bases. The CDR3 spans 12 residues. V lost 6 bases, J lost 13 bases, and 5 bases stayed unmatched. CDR3 loop: CASSWTGSPLHF. CDR3 in DNA: TGTGCCAGCAGCTGGACAGGGAGTCCCCTCCACTTT.

This chain links TRBV11-1 with TRBJ2-7, with a weak D call TRBD1 (6 bases). This CDR3 contains 15 residues. Germline loops: CDR1 SGHAT, CDR2 FQDESV (reference sequence). Trimming removed 5 bases from V and 0 bases from J, with 14 bases in between. The CDR3 nucleotides read TGTGCCAGCAGCCACAGGGCAGAGAGCTCCTACGAGCAGTACTTC. Translation: CASSHRAESSYEQYF.

The chain is built from TRBV13 and TRBJ1-4; D perhaps matches TRBD1 (6 bases). This CDR3 region has 14 residues. Germline V gene data show CDR1 as PRHDT and CDR2 as FYEKMQ (reference sequence). V shed 5 bases and J shed 5 bases, with 12 bases lying between them. CDR3 protein: CASSLRQANEKLFF. CDR3 nucleotide sequence: TGTGCCAGCAGCCTTCGACAGGCGAATGAAAAACTGTTTTTT.

The rearrangement links TRBV7-9 to TRBJ2-7, with 9 nucleotides matching TRBD1. The CDR3 is 16 residues long. With 2 bases clipped from V and 5 bases from J, the junction kept 10 bases outside the gene matches. Germline CDR1 is SEHNR and CDR2 is FQNEAQ (reference sequence). CDR3 sequence reads: CASSLLDTGGRNEQYF. The CDR3, as DNA: TGTGCCAGCAGCTTACTTGATACAGGGGGCCGTAACGAGCAGTACTTC. Full variable domain (outside the CDR3, taken from reference TRBV7-9 and TRBJ2-7): DTGVSQNPRHKITKRGQNVTFRCDPISEHNRLYWYRQTLGQGPEFLTYFQNEAQLEKSRLLSDRFSAERPKGSFSTLEIQRTEQGDSAMYLCASSLLDTGGRNEQYFGPGTRLTVT.

The chain uses TRBV29-1 and TRBJ2-1, with D perhaps matching TRBD1 (6 bases). V was cut by 4 bases and J by 5 bases, with 9 bases left in between. This CDR3 region has 12 residues. Germline V CDR1 and CDR2: SQVTM, ANQGSEA. The CDR3 bases are TGCAGCGTTGGTCAGGGGCACAATGAGCAGTTCTTC. This sequence encodes CSVGQGHNEQFF.

The chain carries TRBV9 and TRBJ1-1; 7 positions agree with TRBD1. The V segment lost 0 bases and the J segment 5 bases; nucleotides outside the gene matches: 13. Germline CDR1 is SGDLS and CDR2 is YYNGEE. The CDR3 length is 17 residues. DNA of the CDR3: TGTGCCAGCAGCGTAGAGGCGAGGGGGCGTTCGGGGACTGAAGCTTTCTTT. Amino acids: CASSVEARGRSGTEAFF.

The chain joins TRBV13 to TRBJ2-7; no clear D gene. The CDR3 totals 13 residues. The ends were cut back, 3 bases at V and 6 bases at J, with 12 bases in the middle. Germline V CDR1 and CDR2: PRHDT, FYEKMQ (reference sequence). In DNA form, the CDR3 reads TGTGCCAGCAGCTTCATACAAACGGGCGAGCAGTACTTC. It is translated as CASSFIQTGEQYF.